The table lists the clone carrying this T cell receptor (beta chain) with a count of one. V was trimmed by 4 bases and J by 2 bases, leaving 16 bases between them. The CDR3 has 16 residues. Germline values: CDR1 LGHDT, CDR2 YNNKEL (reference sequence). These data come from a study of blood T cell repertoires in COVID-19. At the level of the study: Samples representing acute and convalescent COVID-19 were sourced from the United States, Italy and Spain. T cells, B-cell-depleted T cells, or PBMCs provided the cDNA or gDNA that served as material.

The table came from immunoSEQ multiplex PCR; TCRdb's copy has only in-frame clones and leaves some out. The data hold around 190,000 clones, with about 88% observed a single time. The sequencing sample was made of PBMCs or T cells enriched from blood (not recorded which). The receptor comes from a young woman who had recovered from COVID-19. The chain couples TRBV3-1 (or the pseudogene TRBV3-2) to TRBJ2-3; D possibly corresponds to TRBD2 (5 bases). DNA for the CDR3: TGTGCCAGCAGCCGGTGGGGAGACTCAAACACAGATACGCAGTATTTT. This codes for CASSRWGDSNTDTQYF.